A selection of T cell receptor beta chains follows, all from one sample in a study of cytomegalovirus exposure and HLA in healthy donors. Method: immunoSEQ multiplex PCR; TCRdb's copy keeps in-frame clones and lacks some. The sample has about 87,000 clones; less than 80% are singletons. Sequencing was performed on PBMCs. All receptors derive from a man in his thirties or forties in good health and CMV-seropositive. Both conserved end residues are part of each CDR3. Each record gives: V gene, clone size, D gene, J gene, CDR3 protein, CDR3 DNA. A D gene is named only where the DNA matches it firmly. Clone size is not always given. Where it is, it says once, few, many or a class for expanded clones.

TRBV7-8	.	.	TRBJ2-3	CASSLGSIDTQYF	TGTGCCAGCAGCCTCGGGAGTATAGATACGCAGTATTTT
TRBV14	.	.	TRBJ1-1	CASSQAIVRGNTEAFF	TGTGCCAGCAGCCAAGCAATAGTCAGGGGGAACACTGAAGCTTTCTTT
TRBV6-1	.	.	TRBJ2-3	CASSIGISSTDTQYF	TGTGCCAGCAGTATCGGGATCTCTAGCACAGATACGCAGTATTTT
TRBV5-4	.	TRBD2	TRBJ2-7	CASSLELAGAEQYF	TGTGCCAGCAGCTTGGAACTAGCGGGAGCCGAGCAGTACTTC
TRBV15	.	.	TRBJ1-1	CATSRDLRNTEAFF	TGTGCCACCAGCAGAGATCTAAGGAACACTGAAGCTTTCTTT
TRBV29-1	.	.	TRBJ1-1	CSVGAETEAFF	TGCAGCGTTGGAGCGGAGACTGAAGCTTTCTTT
TRBV9	.	TRBD1	TRBJ1-1	CASSVTGASTEAFF	TGTGCCAGCAGCGTTACAGGGGCCTCCACTGAAGCTTTCTTT
TRBV4-2	.	.	TRBJ2-3	CASSIRSGFSKDTQYF	TGTGCCAGCAGCATTAGATCGGGGTTTTCTAAGGATACGCAGTATTTT
TRBV28	.	.	TRBJ1-5	CASSLGQGNQPQHF	TGTGCCAGCAGTTTAGGGCAGGGGAATCAGCCCCAGCATTTT
TRBV19	.	TRBD1	TRBJ2-7	CASTKGQGAYEQYF	TGTGCCAGTACCAAAGGACAGGGGGCTTACGAGCAGTACTTC
TRBV6-5	few	.	TRBJ1-1	CASSSTGNTEAFF	TGTGCCAGCAGTTCGACAGGAAACACTGAAGCTTTCTTT
TRBV19	.	TRBD1	TRBJ1-4	CASSNPGQGASNEKLFF	TGTGCCAGTAGTAATCCGGGACAGGGGGCTTCTAATGAAAAACTGTTTTTT
TRBV14	.	.	TRBJ1-1	CASKGGGTEAFF	TGTGCCAGCAAGGGGGGAGGGACTGAAGCTTTCTTT
TRBV7-9	.	.	TRBJ2-1	CASNSFGNEQFF	TGTGCCAGCAACTCTTTCGGCAATGAGCAGTTCTTC
TRBV7-3	.	TRBD2	TRBJ2-1	CASSSLAGEYNEQFF	TGTGCCAGCAGCTCCTTAGCGGGGGAGTACAATGAGCAGTTCTTC
TRBV2	.	TRBD1	TRBJ2-3	CASSPGTGTISTDTQYF	TGTGCCAGCAGTCCTGGGACAGGGACAATTAGCACAGATACGCAGTATTTT
TRBV2	.	.	TRBJ2-3	CASPGAGHETDTQYF	TGTGCCAGCCCAGGGGCAGGACACGAGACAGATACGCAGTATTTT
TRBV2	.	.	TRBJ1-2	CASRLQDGYTF	TGTGCCAGCAGGTTACAGGATGGCTACACCTTC
TRBV27	.	TRBD2	TRBJ2-5	CASSFLGTSGGLSGETQYF	TGTGCCAGCAGTTTCTTGGGGACTAGCGGGGGGTTATCTGGGGAGACCCAGTACTTC
TRBV9	.	TRBD2	TRBJ2-1	CASSPLAGAEQFF	TGTGCCAGCAGCCCACTAGCGGGAGCTGAGCAGTTCTTC
TRBV4-2	.	.	TRBJ2-3	CASSQGISERGTDTQYF	TGTGCCAGCAGCCAAGGCATATCGGAGAGGGGCACAGATACGCAGTATTTT
TRBV19	.	TRBD2	TRBJ2-3	CASSPREGDTQYF	TGTGCCAGTAGTCCTCGGGAGGGAGATACGCAGTATTTT
TRBV7-2	few	TRBD2	TRBJ2-3	CASSSYSGGGDTQYF	TGTGCCAGCAGCTCCTATAGCGGGGGGGGCGATACGCAGTATTTT